Shown below are 12 T cell receptor beta chains from a single sample sequenced in a study of post-analysis software for immune sequencing data. Points from the study as a whole: Compared with controls, patients had more of roughly five TRBV segments, including TRBV5-6, TRBV5-1 and TRBV20-1.

cDNA libraries for TCR beta contained unique molecular identifiers. From the PCR reads, TCRdb called clonotypes with MiXCR, one entry per CDR3 protein. The sample holds about 430,000 distinct CDR3 sequences, approximately 42% seen once. Their recognized antigens are unknown. The sample taken for sequencing was blood. Receptors were obtained from a girl aged 2 to 9 with multiple sclerosis.

This clonotype was detected a few times. The genes are TRBV5-6 and TRBJ1-2, with D tentatively TRBD1 (6 bases). The CDR3 length is 11 residues. V dropped 3 bases and J dropped 8 bases, with 8 bases sitting between them. CDR1 and CDR2 (germline): SGHDT, YYEEEE. In DNA, the CDR3 is TGTGCCAGCAGCTCAGGGGAGGGCTACACCTTC. Its protein is CASSSGEGYTF.

V usage is TRBV3-1 and J usage is TRBJ2-1; no clear D gene. The CDR3 contains 18 residues. The germline gives CDR1 LGHDT, CDR2 YNNKEL (reference sequence). The V and J ends lost 3 bases and 5 bases respectively, with 23 bases between them. The CDR3 nucleotides are TGTGCCAGCAGCCAGCTATCTCTAGGCGGCCGTTCCCACAATGAGCAGTTCTTC. Protein: CASSQLSLGGRSHNEQFF.

This clonotype was detected ten times or more. The DNA of the CDR3 is TGTGCCAGCAGCTTAGCCGGATCTAGCACAGATACGCAGTATTTT. Translated, it gives CASSLAGSSTDTQYF. The genes are TRBV7-6 and TRBJ2-3; no clear D gene. V was trimmed by 0 bases and J by 0 bases, leaving 7 bases between them. The CDR3 runs 15 residues. The germline V gene has CDR1 SGHVS and CDR2 FNYEAQ.

The sample holds many counts of this clonotype. The chain recombines TRBV28 with TRBJ2-7; D unresolved. V was clipped by 3 bases and J by 4 bases, with 1 base between them. This CDR3 is built from 10 residues. Germline lookup yields CDR1 MDHEN and CDR2 SYDVKM. For the CDR3, the DNA is TGTGCCAGCAGTTTGTACGAGCAGTACTTC. Translating it yields CASSLYEQYF.

A few counts support this clonotype. The chain combines TRBV5-1 with TRBJ1-2; unclear D gene. Deletions cut 0 bases from V and 2 bases from J, with 8 bases between. The CDR3 runs 14 residues. From germline, CDR1 is SGHRS and CDR2 YFSETQ. The CDR3 DNA reads TGCGCCAGCAGCTTGGGCGTCAGAAACTATGGCTACACCTTC. It yields the protein CASSLGVRNYGYTF.

The rearrangement joins TRBV15 to TRBJ2-3, with 7 nucleotides matching TRBD1. CDR1 is LNHNV and CDR2 is YYDKDF in the germline V gene (reference sequence). Unmatched junction bases numbered 10, after V lost 0 bases and J lost 4 bases. This CDR3 contains 17 residues. The CDR3 sequence is CATSRDYRGSRADTQYF. CDR3 nucleotides: TGTGCCACCAGCAGAGATTACAGGGGATCCCGTGCAGATACGCAGTATTTT.

The chain uses TRBV20-1 and TRBJ2-7; TRBD2 aligns across 8 bases. The germline gives CDR1 DFQATT, CDR2 SNEGSKA (reference sequence). CDR3 length equals 11 residues. In nucleotides, the CDR3 is TGCAGCGGGGGGGGGGCTTACGAGCAGTACTTC. Protein: CSGGGAYEQYF.

V and J are TRBV7-9 and TRBJ2-1, with D tentatively TRBD2 (5 bases). This CDR3 has 14 residues. The V end lost 6 bases, the J end lost 7 bases, and 16 bases lay between the germline ends. CDR1 and CDR2 (germline): SEHNR, FQNEAQ (reference sequence). The CDR3 loop reads CASRSQLVRNEQFF. The DNA of the CDR3 is TGTGCCAGCAGATCCCAACTAGTCAGGAATGAGCAGTTCTTC.

This clonotype was detected only a few times. This chain connects TRBV12-3 or TRBV12-4 to TRBJ2-1; TRBD2 agrees at 10 bases. The trim removed 2 bases at V and 3 bases at J, leaving 10 bases unmatched. The CDR3 consists of 18 residues. The CDR3 DNA reads as TGTGCCAGCAGTTTAATGCTTAGCGGGGGGTCCCTCTACAATGAGCAGTTCTTC. Translated, it gives CASSLMLSGGSLYNEQFF.

This clonotype has just a few counts. J is TRBJ2-5 and V is TRBV30; 7 positions agree with TRBD2. CDR3 length equals 14 residues. CDR1 and CDR2 from the germline V gene are GTSNPN and SVGIG (reference sequence). V shed 0 bases, J shed 1 base, and the junction held 2 bases outside the gene matches. CDR3 sequence: CAWSVRGVQETQYF. The CDR3 region has the DNA TGTGCCTGGAGTGTACGGGGGGTCCAAGAGACCCAGTACTTC.

This clonotype has a single count. The J gene is TRBJ1-1, the V gene TRBV3-1, with D maybe TRBD1 (5 bases). The germline V gene has CDR1 LGHDT and CDR2 YNNKEL (reference sequence). V was trimmed by 1 base and J by 4 bases, leaving 7 bases between them. CDR3 length: 13 amino acids. The CDR3 sequence is CASSQAGGTEAFF. CDR3 in DNA: TGTGCCAGCAGCCAAGCGGGGGGCACTGAAGCTTTCTTT.

This clonotype has a handful of counts. The chain links TRBV3-1 to TRBJ2-4; maybe TRBD2 (6 bases). The CDR3 contains 13 residues. The V gene's germline CDR1 is LGHDT and CDR2 YNNKEL (reference sequence). Trimming cost V 4 bases and J 8 bases, with 12 bases left between them. The CDR3 loop reads CASSRRGEDIQYF. CDR3 sequence (DNA): TGTGCCAGCAGCCGTAGAGGGGAGGACATTCAGTACTTC.